This section outlines one TCR beta chain sequence together with its context. Sequencing was performed with immunoSEQ multiplex PCR; in TCRdb, only in-frame clones are kept and a portion is missing. Of approximately 25,000 clones in the sample, approximately 74% were seen once. The data derive from a study of blood T cell repertoires in COVID-19. The CDR3 is made up of 15 amino acids. Germline CDR1 KGHSH, CDR2 LQKENI. The J segment lost 5 bases and the V segment lost 3 bases, leaving 7 bases of the junction unmatched. The sequencing input was peripheral blood. The TCR sequence derives from a man in his forties or fifties with COVID-19, enrolled during active disease. This chain links TRBV18 with TRBJ2-1, with 7 nucleotides matching TRBD2. The CDR3 here is CASSPPASGDNEQFF. CDR3 DNA: TGTGCCAGCTCACCTCCGGCTAGCGGCGACAATGAGCAGTTCTTC.